The 24 T cell receptor beta chains reported below all come from one sample, sequenced in a study of molecular identifiers for immune sequencing clone quantification. TCRdb re-called the PCR reads with MiXCR, one entry per CDR3 protein. The sample has about 640,000 distinct CDR3 sequences; nearly 20% are singletons. The sequenced material came from naive CD8+ T cells from blood, with Jurkat cell RNA spiked in. Subset indicated: FACS-sorted CD8+CD4-CCR7+CD45RA+ naive T cells. The receptors were sampled from a human donor in good health. Some libraries in this study had Jurkat cell RNA spiked in.

The sample holds many counts of this clonotype. The chain employs TRBV7-2 and TRBJ2-3, with TRBD2 matching over 13 bases. The CDR3 covers 17 residues. V lost 5 bases, J lost 5 bases, and 10 bases stayed unmatched. The germline gives CDR1 SGHTA, CDR2 FQGNSA. As DNA, the CDR3 is TGTGCCAGCAGCACAGGGACTAGCGGGGCCCTCGGAGATACGCAGTATTTT. Its translation: CASSTGTSGALGDTQYF. The variable domain in full, with the rest retrieved from reference TRBV7-2 and TRBJ2-3, is GAGVSQSPSNKVTEKGKDVELRCDPISGHTALYWYRQSLGQGLEFLIYFQGNSAPDKSGLPSDRFSAERTGGSVSTLTIQRTQQEDSAVYLCASSTGTSGALGDTQYFGPGTRLTVL.

The chain uses TRBV4-2 and TRBJ2-7; D ambiguous. Germline CDR1 reads LGHNA; CDR2 reads YNFKEQ. The CDR3 runs 17 residues. The V end lost 0 bases, the J end lost 3 bases, and 18 bases lay between the germline ends. The CDR3 loop is CASSQDLPGLLFYEQYF. The CDR3 coding sequence is TGTGCCAGCAGCCAAGATCTTCCGGGCCTCTTATTCTACGAGCAGTACTTC.

The rearrangement links TRBV15 to TRBJ2-7, with D maybe TRBD2 (7 bases). V shed 1 base and J shed 2 bases, with 9 bases lying between them. The CDR3 spans 14 residues. Germline V gives CDR1 LNHNV, CDR2 YYDKDF (reference sequence). The CDR3, as DNA: TGTGCCACCAGCAGAGGGGGGGGCACCTACGAGCAGTACTTC. The encoded protein is CATSRGGGTYEQYF.

At least ten counts were recorded for this clonotype. The chain has TRBV20-1 and TRBJ1-5; the D gene is possibly TRBD1 (5 bases). CDR1 is DFQATT, CDR2 SNEGSKA, per germline (reference sequence). The CDR3 loop spans 20 amino acids. V was trimmed by 5 bases and J by 6 bases, leaving 35 bases between them. This chain's CDR3 is CSAPAVPSMGDVVLGQPQHF. In nucleotides, the CDR3 is TGCAGTGCTCCTGCGGTCCCCTCAATGGGGGATGTTGTCCTCGGTCAGCCCCAGCATTTT.

Note on this clonotype: A read error may be the cause here, since a much bigger clone is one base away. The chain combines TRBV28 with TRBJ2-1; 13 nucleotides align to TRBD2. CDR1 is MDHEN, CDR2 SYDVKM, per germline. CDR3 length: 15 residues. DNA for the CDR3: TGTGCCAGCAGTATTGGGACTAGCGGGGACAATGAGCAGCTCTTC. Residues: CASSIGTSGDNEQLF.

This clonotype was observed at least ten times. The chain is built from TRBV7-9 and TRBJ2-7; no clear D. The CDR3 length is 14 residues. The V gene's germline CDR1 is SEHNR and CDR2 FQNEAQ (reference sequence). V lost 1 base, J lost 3 bases, and 10 bases lay in between. For the CDR3, the DNA is TGTGCCAGCAGCTTAGGTTCCAGAGACTACGAGCAGTACTTC. It specifies CASSLGSRDYEQYF.

This clonotype was counted only a few times. A much more abundant neighbour one base away suggests this may be a read error. This chain links TRBV7-9 with TRBJ1-1; possibly TRBD1 for D (6 bases). Germline V gene data show CDR1 as SEHNR and CDR2 as FQNEAQ (reference sequence). The CDR3 runs 15 residues. The CDR3 region is CASSFTGGGYTGAFF. The CDR3 DNA reads as TGTGCCAGCAGCTTCACAGGAGGGGGGTACACTGGAGCTTTCTTT.

The chain couples TRBV12-3 or TRBV12-4 to TRBJ1-1; unclear D gene. Trimming left V 4 bases short and J 7 bases short, with 13 bases between. The CDR3 runs to 13 residues. CDR3 DNA: TGTGCCAGCAGTTCAGCCGGACCGAGTGAAGCTTTCTTT. As protein: CASSSAGPSEAFF.

This clonotype has ten or more counts. This rearrangement joins TRBV3-1 to TRBJ2-3, with TRBD2 as a possible D gene (5 bases). The CDR3 extends over 15 amino acids. Trimming shortened V by 4 bases and J by 0 bases, and 11 bases separated the two germline ends. Germline CDR1 and CDR2: LGHDT and YNNKEL (reference sequence). The CDR3 nucleotides read TGTGCCAGCAGCCCCGGACTTTCGAGCACAGATACGCAGTATTTT. This sequence encodes CASSPGLSSTDTQYF.

In this sample, this clonotype turned up many times. The genes are TRBV2 and TRBJ2-2, with TRBD1 matching 7 bases. With 11 bases clipped from V and 6 bases from J, the junction kept 6 bases outside the gene matches. Germline CDR1 reads SNHLY; CDR2 reads FYNNEI. The CDR3 runs to 12 residues. The CDR3 coding sequence is TGTGCCGACATTGACAGGGCCGGGGAGCTGTTTTTT. Its protein product is CADIDRAGELFF. Complete variable domain (other parts from reference TRBV2 and TRBJ2-2): EPEVTQTPSHQVTQMGQEVILRCVPISNHLYFYWYRQILGQKVEFLVSFYNNEISEKSEIFDDQFSVERPDGSNFTLKIRSTKLEDSAMYFCADIDRAGELFFGEGSRLTVL.

This clonotype was picked up a small number of times. This rearrangement joins TRBV20-1 to TRBJ1-1; no firm D call. Germline V gene data show CDR1 as DFQATT and CDR2 as SNEGSKA (reference sequence). This CDR3 has 13 residues. Between the trimmed V and J ends, which lost 6 bases and 4 bases, there was a span of 15 bases. The CDR3 loop reads CSALGPGGTEAFF. CDR3 coding DNA: TGCAGTGCCCTCGGACCAGGCGGCACTGAAGCTTTCTTT.

In this sample, this clonotype turned up many times. The rearrangement joins TRBV11-2 to TRBJ2-1, with D uncertain. The V and J ends lost 1 base and 3 bases respectively, with 10 bases between them. Per the germline V gene, CDR1 is SGHAT and CDR2 is FQNNGV. The CDR3 loop spans 15 amino acids. CDR3 in amino acids: CASSLVQKSYNEQFF. In DNA form, the CDR3 reads TGTGCCAGCAGCTTAGTTCAGAAGAGCTACAATGAGCAGTTCTTC.

Details on this clonotype: A much more abundant neighbour one base away suggests this may be a read error. The chain employs TRBV5-1 and TRBJ2-3; 12 positions agree with TRBD1. The J call is uncertain, as TRBJ1-5 better fits the DNA end. From germline, CDR1 is SGHRS and CDR2 YFSETQ. The CDR3 runs 15 residues. The CDR3: CASITGTGGADTQHF. The CDR3 DNA is TGCGCCAGCATAACAGGGACAGGGGGCGCAGATACGCAGCATTTT.

This clonotype was picked up many times. V is TRBV6-2 or TRBV6-3 and J is TRBJ1-5; no reliable D call. Deletions cut 7 bases from V and 0 bases from J, with 16 bases between. This CDR3 region has 16 residues. Germline lookup yields CDR1 MNHEY and CDR2 SVGEGT. The CDR3 bases are TGTGCCAGCATCGACGAGGACGGGGATAGCAATCAGCCCCAGCATTTT. This sequence encodes CASIDEDGDSNQPQHF.

This chain connects TRBV4-3 to TRBJ2-7; TRBD2 matches at 14 bases. Per germline, CDR1 LGHNA and CDR2 YSLEER. The junction had 14 bases not matched to a gene; V was cut back by 6 bases and J by 1 base. CDR3 length: 19 amino acids. The CDR3 nucleotides read TGCGCCAGCAGTCCACTATACGGGACTAGCGGGGGAGCATCCTACGAGCAGTACTTC. Translating gives CASSPLYGTSGGASYEQYF.

There are many counts of this clonotype. V gene TRBV12-3 or TRBV12-4 combines with J gene TRBJ1-1; the match to TRBD1 covers 8 bases. J was trimmed by 7 bases and V by 7 bases; bases with no gene match: 8. The length of the CDR3 is 13 residues. The CDR3 loop reads CASILQGGIEAFF. The CDR3 nucleotides read TGTGCCAGCATACTACAGGGGGGGATTGAAGCTTTCTTT.

This clonotype showed up just a few times. The CDR3 loop reads CASDVSGGAHNEQFF. DNA for the CDR3: TGCGCCAGCGACGTTAGCGGGGGGGCCCACAATGAGCAGTTCTTC. The chain is built from TRBV5-1 and TRBJ2-1; 11 positions match TRBD2. CDR3 size: 15 residues. The V gene end was trimmed by 7 bases and the J gene end by 5 bases; junction bases not matched to a gene: 8. Germline loops: CDR1 SGHRS, CDR2 YFSETQ. Combining the CDR3 with reference TRBV5-1 and TRBJ2-1 gives the whole variable domain KAGVTQTPRYLIKTRGQQVTLSCSPISGHRSVSWYQQTPGQGLQFLFEYFSETQRNKGNFPGRFSGRQFSNSRSEMNVSTLELGDSALYLCASDVSGGAHNEQFFGPGTRLTVL.

Many counts were recorded for this clonotype. This sequence joins TRBV6-2 or TRBV6-3 and TRBJ2-2, with a tentative D call TRBD2 (6 bases). This CDR3 spans 16 amino acids. Germline CDR1 reads MNHEY; CDR2 reads SVGEGT. Trimming removed 6 bases from V and 0 bases from J, with 14 bases in between. CDR3: CASSTYSGANTGELFF. In DNA form, the CDR3 reads TGTGCCAGCAGCACCTACTCGGGAGCGAACACCGGGGAGCTGTTTTTT.

This clonotype was detected a few times. Possible read error: a much larger clone is one base away. The DNA of the CDR3 is TGTGCCAGCAGCATCAAGACAGGCAACTATGGCTGCACCTTC. The encoded protein is CASSIKTGNYGCTF. The chain has TRBV7-9 and TRBJ1-2, with D perhaps TRBD1 (6 bases). Germline values: CDR1 SEHNR, CDR2 FQNEAQ (reference sequence). CDR3 length: 14 residues. Using reference TRBV7-9 and TRBJ1-2 for the parts outside the CDR3, the full variable domain is DTGVSQNPRHKITKRGQNVTFRCDPISEHNRLYWYRQTLGQGPEFLTYFQNEAQLEKSRLLSDRFSAERPKGSFSTLEIQRTEQGDSAMYLCASSIKTGNYGCTFGSGTRLTVV.

This clonotype was detected many times. The chain combines TRBV7-7 with TRBJ2-3; 7 bases are shared with TRBD2. This CDR3 contains 15 residues. Germline assignment: CDR1 SSHAT and CDR2 FNYEAQ (reference sequence). J was trimmed by 5 bases and V by 6 bases; bases with no gene match: 11. CDR3: CASSFLAGVLDTQYF. In DNA form, the CDR3 reads TGTGCCAGCAGTTTCCTTGCGGGGGTTTTAGATACGCAGTATTTT.

The table lists this clonotype with many counts. The chain's CDR3 is CASSDRHNTEAFF. In DNA, the CDR3 is TGTGCCAGCAGTGACAGGCACAACACTGAAGCTTTCTTT. V usage is TRBV2 and J usage is TRBJ1-1; D ambiguous. V lost 3 bases and J lost 2, with 7 bases in between. From germline, CDR1 is SNHLY and CDR2 FYNNEI. This CDR3 has 13 amino acids. Full variable domain (outside the CDR3, taken from reference TRBV2 and TRBJ1-1): EPEVTQTPSHQVTQMGQEVILRCVPISNHLYFYWYRQILGQKVEFLVSFYNNEISEKSEIFDDQFSVERPDGSNFTLKIRSTKLEDSAMYFCASSDRHNTEAFFGQGTRLTVV.

This clonotype was detected ten times or more. The V call is TRBV7-9, the J call TRBJ2-2, with a possible D match to TRBD1 (6 bases). CDR3 length equals 18 residues. V shed 5 bases and J shed 1 base, with 20 bases lying between them. CDR1 is SEHNR and CDR2 is FQNEAQ in the germline V gene (reference sequence). In DNA, the CDR3 is TGTGCCAGCAGCCACCTAATGGTAGACAGGCTGAACACCGGGGAGCTGTTTTTT. This gives the protein CASSHLMVDRLNTGELFF.

Of note for this clonotype: A much larger clone lies one base from this, so it may be a read error. The J gene is TRBJ2-1, the V gene TRBV11-2; D is undetermined. V was trimmed by 8 bases and J by 8 bases, leaving 10 bases between them. The CDR3 contains 11 residues. Germline V gene sequence: CDR1 SGHAT, CDR2 FQNNGV. The CDR3, as DNA: TGTGCCAGCGGCCTTAACTATGAGCAGTTCTTC. This encodes CASGLNYEQFF.

This clonotype has a count of ten or more. The chain joins TRBV21-1 to TRBJ2-6; the table's D gene call, TRBD2, was not cross checked with the DNA. TRBV21-1 is a pseudogene segment. This CDR3 contains 18 residues. DNA of the CDR3: TGTGCCAGCAGCAACGGGAGGGGGTGGAGCTCTGGGGCCAACGTCCTGACTTTC. This gives the protein CASSNGRGWSSGANVLTF.